What follows is one T cell receptor beta chain and its context. What it binds is not known. A process of 5'RACE template switching, which added a universal primer site and UMIs, was used to make TCR cDNA. In TCRdb, the 5' RACE reads were re-called with MiXCR into one record per CDR3 protein. The sample carries 320,000 or so distinct CDR3 sequences, less than 9.5% recorded once. These data are taken from a study of T cells after yellow fever vaccination. Study-level results: The booster saw the reappearance of most primary-vaccination clones (approximately 96% CD4, 88% CD8). FACS-sorted repertoires could contain abundant clonotypes contaminating from the bulk population. The CD4 and CD8 compartments had a small share of their clonotypes in common.

V lost 0 bases and J 6 bases, leaving 10 bases between the germline ends. The germline V gene has CDR1 SGDLS and CDR2 YYNGEE. This CDR3 is built from 13 residues. This sequence originates from a man between 18 and 35 years old who received the YFV17D yellow fever vaccine. The chain employs TRBV9 and TRBJ2-7; D not resolved. The sequenced sample was PBMCs, obtained roughly 46 days after the first yellow fever vaccination. CDR3 amino acids: CASSVVTYGEQYF. In nucleotides, the CDR3 is TGTGCCAGCAGCGTAGTAACATATGGCGAGCAGTACTTC. Complete variable domain (other parts from reference TRBV9 and TRBJ2-7): DSGVTQTPKHLITATGQRVTLRCSPRSGDLSVYWYQQSLDQGLQFLIQYYNGEERAKGNILERFSAQQFPDLHSELNLSSLELGDSALYFCASSVVTYGEQYFGPGTRLTVT.